This T cell receptor beta chain was documented in a study of shared clonotypes between healthy human individuals. Notes on the study in general: Inspection by rarefaction showed sorted-subset sequencing to be incomplete despite large depth.

Naive CD8 cells lacked CD45RO, underwent positive selection for CCR7 and left out terminally differentiated effector memory CD45RA+ cells. Remarks on this clone: Its antigen is as yet unknown.

TCRdb keeps only in-frame clones here, not all; method: immunoSEQ multiplex PCR. The sample holds around 2.1 million clones; approximately 94% are singletons and the top ten take around 1.7%. Germline CDR1 LGHNA, CDR2 YNFKEQ. This CDR3 spans 17 amino acids. The V gene lost 5 bases and the J gene lost 2 bases, with 19 bases spanning the gap. The specimen was naive CD8+ T cells from PBMCs. This clonotype was obtained from a man between 18 and 29 years old in good health. Some clones in this sample may be carry-over from other donors' samples. The chain uses TRBV4-2 and TRBJ1-3; D is ambiguous. The CDR3 nucleotides read TGTGCCAGCAGCGAATCCGCGGGTTCCAGTCCTGGAAACACCATATATTTT. Translating gives CASSESAGSSPGNTIYF.